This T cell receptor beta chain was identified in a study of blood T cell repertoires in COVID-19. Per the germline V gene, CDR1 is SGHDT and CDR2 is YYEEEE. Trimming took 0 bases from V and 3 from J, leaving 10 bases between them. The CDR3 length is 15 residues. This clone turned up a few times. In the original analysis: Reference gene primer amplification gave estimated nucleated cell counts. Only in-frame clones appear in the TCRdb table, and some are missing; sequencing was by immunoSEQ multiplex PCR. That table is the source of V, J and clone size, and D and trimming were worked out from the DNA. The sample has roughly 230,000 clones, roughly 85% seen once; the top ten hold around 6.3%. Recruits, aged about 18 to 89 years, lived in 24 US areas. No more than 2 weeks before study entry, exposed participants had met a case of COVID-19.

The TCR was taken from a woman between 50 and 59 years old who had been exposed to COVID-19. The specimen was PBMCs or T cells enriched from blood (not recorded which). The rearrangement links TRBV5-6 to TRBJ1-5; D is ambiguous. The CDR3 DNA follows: TGTGCCAGCAGCTTGGACGGCAGGATCAATCAGCCCCAGCATTTT. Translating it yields CASSLDGRINQPQHF.